This TCR beta chain was identified during a study of STAT5B mutations in CD4+ large granular lymphocyte leukemia. This clone was observed a handful of times. Sequencing was at survey level. Libraries were prepared by immunoSEQ multiplex PCR; TCRdb keeps only in-frame clonotypes and omits some of them. Of 20,000 or so clones in the sample, approximately 71% were seen once. This receptor was identified in a human donor in good health. The source material was CD4+ T cells from blood buffy coats.

The CDR3 DNA reads TGTGCCTGGAGTACAGGGGCGCGGGGCTACACCTTC. Amino acid sequence: CAWSTGARGYTF. The chain combines TRBV30 with TRBJ1-2; the match to TRBD1 covers 7 bases. Germline CDR1 is GTSNPN and CDR2 is SVGIG (reference sequence). CDR3 length equals 12 residues. J lost 8 bases, V lost 2 bases, and 5 bases had no gene match. The whole variable domain, filled in from reference TRBV30 and TRBJ1-2, reads SQTIHQWPATLVQPVGSPLSLECTVEGTSNPNLYWYRQAAGRGLQLLFYSVGIGQISSEVPQNLSASRPQDRQFILSSKKLLLSDSGFYLCAWSTGARGYTFGSGTRLTVV.